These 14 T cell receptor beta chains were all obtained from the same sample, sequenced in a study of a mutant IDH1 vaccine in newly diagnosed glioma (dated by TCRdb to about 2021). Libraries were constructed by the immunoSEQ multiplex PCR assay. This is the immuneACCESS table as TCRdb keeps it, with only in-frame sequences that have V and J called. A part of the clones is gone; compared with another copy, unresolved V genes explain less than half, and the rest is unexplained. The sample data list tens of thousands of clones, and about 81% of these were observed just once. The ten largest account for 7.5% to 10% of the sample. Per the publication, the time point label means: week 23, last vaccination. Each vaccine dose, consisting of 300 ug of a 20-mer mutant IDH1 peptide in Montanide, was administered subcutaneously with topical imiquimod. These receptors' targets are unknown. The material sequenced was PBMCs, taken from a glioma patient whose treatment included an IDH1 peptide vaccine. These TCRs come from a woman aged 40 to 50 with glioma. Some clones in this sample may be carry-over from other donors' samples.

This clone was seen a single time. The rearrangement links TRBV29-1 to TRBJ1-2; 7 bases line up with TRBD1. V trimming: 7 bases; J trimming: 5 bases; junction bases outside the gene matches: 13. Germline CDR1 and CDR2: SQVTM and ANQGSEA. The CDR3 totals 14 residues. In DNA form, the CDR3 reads TGCAGCGCCACTCGACAGGGTGCGGGATATGGCTACACCTTC. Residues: CSATRQGAGYGYTF. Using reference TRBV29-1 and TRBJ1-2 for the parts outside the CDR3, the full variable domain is SAVISQKPSRDICQRGTSLTIQCQVDSQVTMMFWYRQQPGQSLTLIATANQGSEATYESGFVIDKFPISRPNLTFSTLTVSNMSPEDSSIYLCSATRQGAGYGYTFGSGTRLTVV.

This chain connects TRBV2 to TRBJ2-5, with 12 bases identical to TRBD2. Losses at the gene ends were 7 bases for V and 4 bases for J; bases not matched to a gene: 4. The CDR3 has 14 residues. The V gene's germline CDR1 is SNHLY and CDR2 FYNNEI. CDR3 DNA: TGTGCCAGCATCGCGGGACTAGCGGGAGAGACCCAGTACTTC. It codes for CASIAGLAGETQYF. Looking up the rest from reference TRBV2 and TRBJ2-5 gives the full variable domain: EPEVTQTPSHQVTQMGQEVILRCVPISNHLYFYWYRQILGQKVEFLVSFYNNEISEKSEIFDDQFSVERPDGSNFTLKIRSTKLEDSAMYFCASIAGLAGETQYFGPGTRLLVL.

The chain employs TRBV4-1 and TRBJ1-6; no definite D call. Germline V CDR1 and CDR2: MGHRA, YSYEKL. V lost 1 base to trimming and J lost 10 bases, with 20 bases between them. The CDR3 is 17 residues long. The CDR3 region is CASSQGGGRRLNSPLHF. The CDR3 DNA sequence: TGCGCCAGCAGCCAAGGAGGCGGCAGGCGGTTAAACTCACCCCTCCACTTT.

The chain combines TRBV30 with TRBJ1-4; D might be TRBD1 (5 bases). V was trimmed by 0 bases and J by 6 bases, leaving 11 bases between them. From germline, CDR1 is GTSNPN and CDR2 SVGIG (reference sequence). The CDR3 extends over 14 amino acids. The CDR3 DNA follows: TGTGCCTGGAGTGTAACCGGGGGGTATGAAAAACTGTTTTTT. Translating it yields CAWSVTGGYEKLFF. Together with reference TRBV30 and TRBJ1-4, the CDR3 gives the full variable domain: SQTIHQWPATLVQPVGSPLSLECTVEGTSNPNLYWYRQAAGRGLQLLFYSVGIGQISSEVPQNLSASRPQDRQFILSSKKLLLSDSGFYLCAWSVTGGYEKLFFGSGTQLSVL.

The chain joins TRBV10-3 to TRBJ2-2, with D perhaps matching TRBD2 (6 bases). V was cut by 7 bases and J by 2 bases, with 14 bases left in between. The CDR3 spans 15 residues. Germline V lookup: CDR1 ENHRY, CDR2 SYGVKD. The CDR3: CAITRHGLNTGELFF. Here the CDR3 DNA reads TGTGCCATCACTAGACACGGACTAAACACCGGGGAGCTGTTTTTT.

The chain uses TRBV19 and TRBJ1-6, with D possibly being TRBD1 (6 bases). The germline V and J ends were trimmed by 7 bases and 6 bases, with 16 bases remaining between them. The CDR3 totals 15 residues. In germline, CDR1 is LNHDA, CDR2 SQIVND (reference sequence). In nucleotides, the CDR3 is TGTGCCAGTAAAACGGGGGCCGCAGGTAATTCACCCCTCCACTTT. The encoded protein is CASKTGAAGNSPLHF.

CDR3 bases: TGCGCCAGCAGCCTCGACCAGAATTCACCCCTCCACTTT. This translates into CASSLDQNSPLHF. The chain has TRBV10-1 and TRBJ1-6; D gene uncertain. CDR3 size: 13 residues. Between the trimmed V and J ends, which lost 6 bases and 7 bases, there was a span of 10 bases. Germline values: CDR1 WNHNN, CDR2 SYGVQD (reference sequence).

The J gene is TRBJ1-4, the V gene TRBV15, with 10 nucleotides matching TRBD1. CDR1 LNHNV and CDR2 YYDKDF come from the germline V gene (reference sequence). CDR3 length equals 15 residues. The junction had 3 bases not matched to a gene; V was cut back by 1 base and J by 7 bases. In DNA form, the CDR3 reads TGTGCCACCAGCAGAGTGACAGGGGGCTCTGAAAAACTGTTTTTT. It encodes CATSRVTGGSEKLFF.

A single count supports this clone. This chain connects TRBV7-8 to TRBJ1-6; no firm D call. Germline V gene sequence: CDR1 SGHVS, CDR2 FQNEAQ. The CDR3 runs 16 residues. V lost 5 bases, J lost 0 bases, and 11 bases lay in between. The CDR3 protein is CASSRGEGSYNSPLHF. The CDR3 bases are TGTGCCAGCAGCCGCGGTGAGGGCTCCTATAATTCACCCCTCCACTTT.

Here the CDR3 reads CAWSVVGLRADTQYF. In nucleotides, the CDR3 is TGTGCCTGGAGTGTAGTCGGCCTGAGGGCAGATACGCAGTATTTT. The rearrangement links TRBV30 to TRBJ2-3; D might be TRBD2 (5 bases). Germline V CDR1 and CDR2: GTSNPN, SVGIG (reference sequence). CDR3 length: 15 amino acids. Trimming removed 0 bases from V and 4 bases from J, with 14 bases in between.

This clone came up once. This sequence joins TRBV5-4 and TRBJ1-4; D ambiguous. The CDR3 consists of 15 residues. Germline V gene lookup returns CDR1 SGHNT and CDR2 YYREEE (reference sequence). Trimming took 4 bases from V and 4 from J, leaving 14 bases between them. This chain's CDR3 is CASSTSTALNEKLFF. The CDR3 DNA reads TGTGCCAGCAGCACGAGTACGGCTCTTAATGAAAAACTGTTTTTT.

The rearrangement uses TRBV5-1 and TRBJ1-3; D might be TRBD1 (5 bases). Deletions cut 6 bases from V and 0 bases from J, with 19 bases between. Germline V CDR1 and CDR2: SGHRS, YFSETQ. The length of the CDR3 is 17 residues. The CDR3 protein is CASTPGALGSSGNTIYF. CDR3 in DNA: TGCGCCAGCACCCCTGGGGCACTCGGTAGCTCTGGAAACACCATATATTTT.

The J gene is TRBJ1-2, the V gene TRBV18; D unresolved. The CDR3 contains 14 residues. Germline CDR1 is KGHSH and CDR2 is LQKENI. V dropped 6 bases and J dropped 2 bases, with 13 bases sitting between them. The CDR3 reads CASSPGTANYGYTF. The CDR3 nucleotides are TGTGCCAGCTCCCCAGGCACAGCAAACTATGGCTACACCTTC.

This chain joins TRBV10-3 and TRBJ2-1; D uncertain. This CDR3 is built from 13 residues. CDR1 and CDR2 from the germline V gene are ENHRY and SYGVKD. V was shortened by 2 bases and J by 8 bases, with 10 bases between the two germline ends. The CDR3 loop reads CAISEIRQHEQFF. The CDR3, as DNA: TGTGCCATCAGTGAGATAAGGCAGCATGAGCAGTTCTTC.